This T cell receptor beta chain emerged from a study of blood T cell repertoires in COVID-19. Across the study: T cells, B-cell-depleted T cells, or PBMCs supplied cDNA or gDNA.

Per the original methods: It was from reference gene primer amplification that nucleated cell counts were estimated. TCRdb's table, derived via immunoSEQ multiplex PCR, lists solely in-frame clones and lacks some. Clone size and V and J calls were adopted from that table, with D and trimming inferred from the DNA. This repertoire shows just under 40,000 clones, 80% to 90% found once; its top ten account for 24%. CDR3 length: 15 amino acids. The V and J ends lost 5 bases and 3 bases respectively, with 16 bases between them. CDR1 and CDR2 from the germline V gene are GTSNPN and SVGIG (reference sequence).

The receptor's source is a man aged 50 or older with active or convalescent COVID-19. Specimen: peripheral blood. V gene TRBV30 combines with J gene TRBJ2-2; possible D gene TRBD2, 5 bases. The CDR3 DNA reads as TGTGCCTGGGGAGAGCGGCGCGCTTACACCGGGGAGCTGTTTTTT. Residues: CAWGERRAYTGELFF.